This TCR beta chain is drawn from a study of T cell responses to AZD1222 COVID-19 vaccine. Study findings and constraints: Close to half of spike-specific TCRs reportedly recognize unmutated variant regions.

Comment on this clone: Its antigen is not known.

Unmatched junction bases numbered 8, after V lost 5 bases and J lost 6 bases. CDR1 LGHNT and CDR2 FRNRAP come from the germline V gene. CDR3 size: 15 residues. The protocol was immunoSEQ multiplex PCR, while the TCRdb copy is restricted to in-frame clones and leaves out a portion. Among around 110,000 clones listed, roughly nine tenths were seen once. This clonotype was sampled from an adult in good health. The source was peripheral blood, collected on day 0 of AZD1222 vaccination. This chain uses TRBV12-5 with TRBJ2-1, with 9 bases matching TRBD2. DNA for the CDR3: TGTGCTAGTGGTCCTCTAGCGGGGCTCTCCAATGAGCAGTTCTTC. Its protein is CASGPLAGLSNEQFF.